What follows are 2 T cell receptor beta chains derived from one specimen sequenced in a study of T cells in Graves' hyperthyroidism and ophthalmopathy. TCR beta CDR3 regions were amplified from RNA. Initially, a first-round RT-PCR of the TCR CDR3 employed the HTBI primer set. TCRdb called the multiplex PCR reads again in MiXCR, with one record for every CDR3 protein. The data contain fewer than 250,000 distinct CDR3 sequences, around 17% of them singletons. The specimen was blood. The receptors shown here come from a woman between 18 and 29 years old with Graves' ophthalmopathy.

This clonotype came up many times. The CDR3 is CASSYFRNTEAFF. In DNA, the CDR3 is TGTGCCAGCAGTTACTTCAGGAACACTGAAGCTTTCTTT. J is TRBJ1-1 and V is TRBV6-2 or TRBV6-3; D unresolved. V dropped 1 base and J dropped 1 base, with 4 bases sitting between them. The CDR3 consists of 13 residues. Germline-derived CDR1 and CDR2 are MNHEY and SVGEGT.

The V call is TRBV6-4, the J call TRBJ1-1, with D unresolved. Germline V gene lookup returns CDR1 MRHNA and CDR2 SNTAGT. V was cut by 6 bases and J by 0 bases, with 8 bases left in between. The CDR3 sequence is 13 residues long. CDR3 in DNA: TGTGCCAGCAGGAGGGAGATGAACACTGAAGCTTTCTTT. This codes for CASRREMNTEAFF.